Below are 20 T cell receptor beta chains sequenced from a single sample in a study of blood T cell repertoires in COVID-19. This table comes from immunoSEQ multiplex PCR, and its TCRdb copy is limited to in-frame clones, with some not included. The sample includes 180,000 or so clones, around 85% seen only once; the top ten take over 2.5%. Sequencing was performed on peripheral blood. The receptors here all came from a man in his sixties with acute or convalescent COVID-19.

This chain links TRBV21-1 with TRBJ2-1; TRBD2 is the table's D call and was not checked against the DNA. TRBV21-1 constitutes a pseudogene. The length of the CDR3 is 19 residues. The CDR3 loop reads CASSPSRRTVGGSYNEQFF. The CDR3 nucleotides are TGTGCCAGCAGCCCCAGTCGACGGACGGTCGGGGGGTCCTACAATGAGCAGTTCTTC.

V is TRBV12-3 or TRBV12-4 and J is TRBJ1-5; possibly TRBD1 for D (5 bases). The V end lost 6 bases, the J end lost 7 bases, and 10 bases lay between the germline ends. This CDR3 contains 12 residues. In nucleotides, the CDR3 is TGTGCCAGCAGGCAGGGTTCCCAGCCCCAGCATTTT. Translating gives CASRQGSQPQHF.

This chain uses TRBV10-3 with TRBJ2-7, with D possibly matching TRBD1 (5 bases). V shed 8 bases and J shed 1 base, with 12 bases lying between them. The CDR3 totals 13 residues. The V gene's germline CDR1 is ENHRY and CDR2 SYGVKD. The CDR3 loop is CAISVGLSYEQYF. As DNA, the CDR3 is TGTGCCATCTCGGTGGGGCTATCCTACGAGCAGTACTTC.

The chain has TRBV18 and TRBJ2-2; the D gene is possibly TRBD2 (5 bases). This CDR3 has 16 residues. The V gene lost 0 bases and the J gene lost 2 bases, with 10 bases spanning the gap. CDR1 is KGHSH, CDR2 LQKENI, per germline. The CDR3 DNA sequence: TGTGCCAGCTCACCACCCTCACTAGGAAACACCGGGGAGCTGTTTTTT. Translation gives CASSPPSLGNTGELFF.

This CDR3 is CASSPAGTRTYEQYF. The CDR3 region has the DNA TGTGCCAGCAGTCCCGCCGGGACAAGGACCTACGAGCAGTACTTC. The chain joins TRBV27 to TRBJ2-7; D is perhaps TRBD1 (6 bases). The CDR3 spans 15 residues. Trimming shortened V by 5 bases and J by 2 bases, and 16 bases separated the two germline ends. The germline CDR1 and CDR2 sequences are MNHEY and SMNVEV (reference sequence).

The J gene is TRBJ2-4, the V gene TRBV29-1, with D maybe TRBD1 (5 bases). This CDR3 has 16 residues. The ends were cut back, 0 bases at V and 4 bases at J, with 16 bases in the middle. In germline, CDR1 is SQVTM, CDR2 ANQGSEA. In DNA form, the CDR3 reads TGCAGCGTTGAAGATCTGCGAGACAGCATTAAAAACATTCAGTACTTC. Encoded protein: CSVEDLRDSIKNIQYF.

The genes are TRBV4-2 and TRBJ2-7, with TRBD2 identical over 11 bases. J lost 0 bases, V lost 0 bases, and 10 bases had no gene match. CDR1 and CDR2 from the germline V gene are LGHNA and YNFKEQ. The CDR3 is 19 amino acids. The CDR3 is CASSQEWISGRGSSYEQYF. CDR3 sequence (DNA): TGTGCCAGCAGCCAAGAGTGGATTAGCGGGAGGGGCAGCTCCTACGAGCAGTACTTC.

A note on this clone: Other DNA sequences of this sample code for an identical CDR3. V is TRBV5-1 and J is TRBJ2-7; 11 nucleotides line up with TRBD1. J was trimmed by 4 bases and V by 5 bases; bases with no gene match: 5. The CDR3 consists of 14 residues. Germline CDR1 SGHRS, CDR2 YFSETQ. The CDR3 coding sequence is TGCGCCAGCAGTGGTGGACAGGGGGCGTACGAGCAGTACTTC. Protein: CASSGGQGAYEQYF.

The J gene is TRBJ2-1, the V gene TRBV7-8, with 10 bases that match TRBD2. From germline, CDR1 is SGHVS and CDR2 FQNEAQ. The CDR3 consists of 17 residues. Losses at the gene ends were 5 bases for V and 4 bases for J; bases not matched to a gene: 11. Here the CDR3 reads CASSPRTGTSVYNEQFF. The CDR3 nucleotides read TGTGCCAGCAGCCCCCGCACCGGGACTAGCGTTTACAATGAGCAGTTCTTC.

The rearrangement joins TRBV9 to TRBJ2-7, with TRBD2 identical over 10 bases. The CDR3 contains 15 residues. Germline trimming cut 4 bases from V and 6 bases from J; bases unmatched to any gene: 10. CDR1 and CDR2 (germline): SGDLS, YYNGEE. The CDR3 DNA reads TGTGCCAGCAGCCCTCCGGGACTAGCGATAAGCGAGCAGTACTTC. This gives the protein CASSPPGLAISEQYF.

The CDR3 region is CASSQDSTGYGYTF. CDR3 bases: TGTGCCAGCAGCCAAGACTCGACAGGCTATGGCTACACCTTC. The rearrangement links TRBV3-1 (or the pseudogene TRBV3-2) to TRBJ1-2; D is perhaps TRBD1 (6 bases). V lost 0 bases to trimming and J lost 4 bases, with 9 bases between them. The CDR3 loop spans 14 amino acids. Germline V CDR1 and CDR2: LGHDT, YNNKEL (reference sequence).

The chain joins TRBV28 to TRBJ1-4, with TRBD1 matching 9 bases. The CDR3 is 16 residues long. The V and J ends lost 4 bases and 8 bases, in that order; junction bases with no gene match: 11. Per the germline V gene, CDR1 is MDHEN and CDR2 is SYDVKM. The CDR3 is CASSSATGGWLEKLFF. The CDR3 nucleotides are TGTGCCAGCAGTTCAGCCACAGGGGGCTGGTTGGAAAAACTGTTTTTT. The whole variable domain, filled in from reference TRBV28 and TRBJ1-4, reads DVKVTQSSRYLVKRTGEKVFLECVQDMDHENMFWYRQDPGLGLRLIYFSYDVKMKEKGDIPEGYSVSREKKERFSLILESASTNQTSMYLCASSSATGGWLEKLFFGSGTQLSVL.

The chain recombines TRBV6-5 with TRBJ2-1, with 9 bases lining up with TRBD2. V was clipped by 4 bases and J by 6 bases; unmatched bases: 4. This CDR3 comprises 14 residues. CDR1 is MNHEY, CDR2 SVGAGI, per germline. CDR3 amino acids: CASSSAGGPNEQFF. The CDR3, as DNA: TGTGCCAGCAGTTCTGCGGGAGGGCCCAATGAGCAGTTCTTC.

J is TRBJ2-1 and V is TRBV28, with 8 bases aligning to TRBD2. The CDR3 sequence is 15 residues long. The V gene end was trimmed by 7 bases and the J gene end by 6 bases; junction bases not matched to a gene: 11. CDR1 and CDR2 from the germline V gene are MDHEN and SYDVKM. This CDR3 reads CASTTHSSGSNEQFF. The DNA of the CDR3 is TGTGCCAGCACCACGCATTCGAGCGGGAGCAATGAGCAGTTCTTC.

The V and J genes are TRBV9 and TRBJ1-5; the match to TRBD1 covers 7 bases. There are 14 residues in the CDR3. Unmatched junction bases numbered 8, after V lost 6 bases and J lost 5 bases. CDR1 and CDR2 (germline): SGDLS, YYNGEE. CDR3 in DNA: TGTGCCAGCAACCCCCAGGGGGACGATCAGCCCCAGCATTTT. It codes for CASNPQGDDQPQHF. Based on the CDR3 plus reference TRBV9 and TRBJ1-5, the full variable domain is DSGVTQTPKHLITATGQRVTLRCSPRSGDLSVYWYQQSLDQGLQFLIQYYNGEERAKGNILERFSAQQFPDLHSELNLSSLELGDSALYFCASNPQGDDQPQHFGDGTRLSIL.

The CDR3 is CASNGVGGKLFF. CDR3 bases: TGTGCCAGTAACGGGGTTGGTGGGAAACTGTTTTTT. The V call is TRBV19, the J call TRBJ1-4, with unresolved D. Germline CDR1 and CDR2: LNHDA and SQIVND (reference sequence). The CDR3 totals 12 residues. V shed 7 bases and J shed 11 bases, with 14 bases lying between them.

V and J are TRBV18 and TRBJ1-4; D not resolved. The CDR3 totals 13 residues. Germline loops: CDR1 KGHSH, CDR2 LQKENI. Between the trimmed V and J ends, which lost 8 bases and 8 bases, there was a span of 15 bases. CDR3 loop: CASAQQEAEKLFF. CDR3 coding DNA: TGTGCCAGCGCCCAGCAGGAGGCGGAAAAACTGTTTTTT.

This clone was recorded only once. This rearrangement joins TRBV3-1 (or the pseudogene TRBV3-2) to TRBJ1-5, with D possibly matching TRBD1 (5 bases). This CDR3 spans 19 amino acids. Trimming pared 1 base from V and 0 bases from J, leaving 19 bases between. Germline V lookup: CDR1 LGHDT, CDR2 YNNKEL (reference sequence). CDR3 DNA: TGTGCCAGCAGCCAAGGAGAGAGGAACAGGCCGGGTAGCAATCAGCCCCAGCATTTT. Translation: CASSQGERNRPGSNQPQHF.

CDR3 protein: CASRIAGGGSYEQYF. CDR3 bases: TGTGCCAGCAGGATAGCGGGAGGAGGGTCCTACGAGCAGTACTTC. This chain uses TRBV27 with TRBJ2-7; 10 bases agree with TRBD2. Per the germline V gene, CDR1 is MNHEY and CDR2 is SMNVEV (reference sequence). The CDR3 contains 15 residues. Losses at the gene ends were 6 bases for V and 1 base for J; bases not matched to a gene: 6.

This chain joins TRBV27 and TRBJ1-2, with D tentatively TRBD1 (5 bases). In germline, CDR1 is MNHEY, CDR2 SMNVEV (reference sequence). The CDR3 is 14 amino acids. V shed 7 bases and J shed 3 bases, with 15 bases lying between them. CDR3 region: CASTPYGGDYGYTF. The CDR3 nucleotides are TGTGCCAGCACCCCGTACGGGGGAGACTATGGCTACACCTTC.